This TCR beta chain was obtained from a study of blood T cell repertoires in COVID-19. Study-wide context: The United States, Italy and Spain provided the acute and convalescent COVID-19 samples. Sample material is recorded as cDNA or gDNA derived from T cells, B-cell-depleted T cells, or PBMCs.

Germline CDR1 is LNHDA and CDR2 is SQIVND (reference sequence). The CDR3 length is 16 residues. V was pared by 5 bases and J by 4 bases, with 10 bases of the junction left unmatched. This clone was observed a handful of times. Clones were sequenced by immunoSEQ multiplex PCR, and TCRdb holds only the in-frame ones, with some missing. The sample shows 100,000 or so clones, around 80% of them seen only once. V and J are TRBV19 and TRBJ2-2; 7 nucleotides agree with TRBD2. This receptor was taken from a man in his 60s with active or convalescent COVID-19. The specimen sequenced was peripheral blood. The CDR3 here is CASSQLGGSGTGELFF. The CDR3 DNA follows: TGTGCCAGTAGTCAACTCGGCGGGAGTGGCACCGGGGAGCTGTTTTTT.